These T cell receptor beta chains were read from a single sample in a study of CD8 T cells in ankylosing spondylitis. TCRdb independently ran MiXCR on the 5' RACE reads; one entry per CDR3 protein. The sample holds over 100,000 distinct CDR3 sequences; 7% are singletons and the top ten take 12%. The sample was blood, either unsorted or a sorted T cell fraction (not recorded which). The receptors shown here come from a male donor with ankylosing spondylitis or in good health (not recorded which). CDR3s include the opening cysteine and the closing phenylalanine or tryptophan. D genes are given only for firm matches. The size entry is marked missing in some rows and otherwise reads once, few, many or a size class.

D: NA
J: TRBJ1-2
size: many
V: TRBV5-1
CDR3: CASSLAPGEGGYTF
DNA: TGCGCCAGCAGCTTGGCACCCGGGGAGGGTGGCTACACCTTC

D: NA
J: TRBJ1-1
size: NA
V: TRBV6-1
CDR3: CASSPRAGTYFTEAFF
DNA: TGTGCCAGCAGTCCCAGGGCGGGGACATATTTTACTGAAGCTTTCTTT

D: NA
J: TRBJ1-5
size: many
V: TRBV5-1
CDR3: CASSLVSFSNQPQHF
DNA: TGCGCCAGCAGCTTGGTCAGCTTCAGCAATCAGCCCCAGCATTTT

D: TRBD2
J: TRBJ2-3
size: few
V: TRBV12-3/TRBV12-4
CDR3: CASSLSGSPDTQYF
DNA: TGTGCCAGCAGCCTCAGCGGGAGCCCAGATACGCAGTATTTT

D: NA
J: TRBJ2-3
size: many
V: TRBV9
CDR3: CASSVGGTDTQYF
DNA: TGTGCCAGCAGCGTTGGGGGCACAGATACGCAGTATTTT

D: NA
J: TRBJ2-7
size: NA
V: TRBV20-1
CDR3: CSAGGHTTYEQYF
DNA: TGCAGTGCTGGGGGACACACAACCTACGAGCAGTACTTC

D: NA
J: TRBJ2-2
size: many
V: TRBV12-3/TRBV12-4
CDR3: CASSLYPQKLNTGELFF
DNA: TGTGCCAGCAGCCTATATCCACAGAAACTTAACACCGGGGAGCTGTTTTTT

D: NA
J: TRBJ2-3
size: many
V: TRBV29-1
CDR3: CSAGGGPPDTQYF
DNA: TGCAGCGCTGGGGGGGGGCCCCCAGATACGCAGTATTTT

D: TRBD1
J: TRBJ1-1
size: many
V: TRBV7-2
CDR3: CASSLAGQGLEAFF
DNA: TGTGCCAGCAGCTTAGCGGGACAGGGGCTTGAAGCTTTCTTT

D: TRBD1
J: TRBJ2-3
size: many
V: TRBV7-2
CDR3: CASSLTGTGFTDTQYF
DNA: TGTGCCAGCAGCTTAACCGGGACAGGGTTCACAGATACGCAGTATTTT

D: NA
J: TRBJ2-2
size: many
V: TRBV7-8
CDR3: CASRAMDTGELFF
DNA: TGTGCCAGCAGGGCCATGGACACCGGGGAGCTGTTTTTT

D: TRBD2
J: TRBJ2-1
size: many
V: TRBV18
CDR3: CASSIASGTTYNEQFF
DNA: TGTGCCAGCTCGATAGCCAGCGGGACCACCTACAATGAGCAGTTCTTC

D: NA
J: TRBJ2-1
size: many
V: TRBV20-1
CDR3: CSARTAKHNEQFF
DNA: TGCAGTGCTAGGACGGCGAAGCACAATGAGCAGTTCTTC

D: NA
J: TRBJ2-3
size: many
V: TRBV5-1
CDR3: CASSLAAETDTQYF
DNA: TGCGCCAGCAGCTTGGCCGCCGAAACAGATACGCAGTATTTT

D: TRBD1
J: TRBJ2-1
size: few
V: TRBV29-1
CDR3: CSGGQGGDEQFF
DNA: TGCAGCGGTGGACAGGGAGGCGATGAGCAGTTCTTC

D: NA
J: TRBJ1-1
size: many
V: TRBV20-1
CDR3: CSARVSGNTEAFF
DNA: TGCAGTGCTAGAGTGTCGGGGAACACTGAAGCTTTCTTT

D: TRBD1
J: TRBJ2-7
size: many
V: TRBV2
CDR3: CAWVRQGTSYEQYF
DNA: TGTGCCTGGGTTCGACAGGGAACCTCCTACGAGCAGTACTTC

D: NA
J: TRBJ2-3
size: many
V: TRBV5-1
CDR3: CASSLTSFDTQYF
DNA: TGCGCCAGCAGCCTGACATCCTTTGATACGCAGTATTTT

D: NA
J: TRBJ1-4
size: many
V: TRBV5-1
CDR3: CASSLGVATNEKLFF
DNA: TGCGCCAGCAGCTTGGGGGTGGCGACTAATGAAAAACTGTTTTTT

D: NA
J: TRBJ2-7
size: many
V: TRBV28
CDR3: CASSLTPTSTAWYF
DNA: TGTGCCAGCAGTTTAACACCGACTTCGACAGCCTGGTACTTC

D: TRBD1
J: TRBJ1-2
size: few
V: TRBV5-1
CDR3: CASSLAVGDRGYGYTF
DNA: TGCGCCAGCAGCTTGGCCGTAGGGGACAGGGGCTATGGCTACACCTTC

D: NA
J: TRBJ2-1
size: many
V: TRBV28
CDR3: CASSARGGTLENEQFF
DNA: TGTGCCAGCAGTGCTCGGGGCGGGACCCTCGAAAATGAGCAGTTCTTC

D: NA
J: TRBJ2-3
size: many
V: TRBV4-1
CDR3: CASSLYRKGTDTQYF
DNA: TGCGCCAGCAGCCTCTACCGAAAGGGCACAGATACGCAGTATTTT

D: TRBD1
J: TRBJ2-2
size: many
V: TRBV12-3/TRBV12-4
CDR3: CASSYRQGRAGELFF
DNA: TGTGCCAGCAGTTACCGACAGGGGAGAGCCGGGGAGCTGTTTTTT

D: NA
J: TRBJ2-3
size: NA
V: TRBV24-1
CDR3: CATSEWTGPTDTQYF
DNA: TGTGCCACCAGTGAGTGGACGGGTCCCACAGATACGCAGTATTTT

D: NA
J: TRBJ2-7
size: many
V: TRBV5-1
CDR3: CASSLGLETVEQYF
DNA: TGCGCCAGCAGCTTGGGGTTGGAGACTGTCGAGCAGTACTTC

D: TRBD2
J: TRBJ2-7
size: many
V: TRBV5-1
CDR3: CASSFTSGNSYEQYF
DNA: TGCGCCAGCAGCTTTACTAGCGGAAACTCCTACGAGCAGTATTTC

D: NA
J: TRBJ2-7
size: many
V: TRBV20-1
CDR3: CSARDIRASYEQYF
DNA: TGCAGTGCTAGAGATATAAGAGCGAGCTACGAGCAGTACTTC

D: NA
J: TRBJ1-1
size: many
V: TRBV7-9
CDR3: CASSPDGGRDTEAFF
DNA: TGTGCCAGCAGTCCGGACGGGGGGCGAGATACTGAAGCTTTCTTT

D: TRBD2
J: TRBJ2-1
size: few
V: TRBV15
CDR3: CATSRAGTSGINEQFF
DNA: TGTGCCACCAGCAGAGCCGGGACTAGCGGGATCAATGAGCAGTTCTTC

D: TRBD2
J: TRBJ2-5
size: many
V: TRBV5-1
CDR3: CASSLGLAVGETQYF
DNA: TGCGCCAGCAGCTTGGGACTAGCAGTAGGAGAGACCCAGTACTTC

D: NA
J: TRBJ2-3
size: few
V: TRBV9
CDR3: CASAGRTDTQYF
DNA: TGTGCCAGCGCAGGGCGCACAGATACGCAGTATTTT

D: NA
J: TRBJ1-2
size: few
V: TRBV13
CDR3: CASSTGRHYGYTF
DNA: TGTGCCAGCAGTACAGGACGTCACTATGGCTACACCTTC

D: NA
J: TRBJ1-1
size: many
V: TRBV5-1
CDR3: CASSLRPASGNTEAFF
DNA: TGCGCCAGCAGCTTGCGGCCAGCTTCCGGGAACACTGAAGCTTTCTTT

D: NA
J: TRBJ2-7
size: many
V: TRBV28
CDR3: CASSPLKETYEQYF
DNA: TGTGCCAGCAGTCCCCTGAAGGAAACCTACGAGCAGTACTTC

D: NA
J: TRBJ1-1
size: many
V: TRBV6-1
CDR3: CASMDRGGVNTEAFF
DNA: TGTGCCAGCATGGACCGAGGGGGGGTGAACACTGAAGCTTTCTTT

D: NA
J: TRBJ1-3
size: many
V: TRBV5-1
CDR3: CASSSTSGNTIYF
DNA: TGCGCCAGCAGCTCAACGTCTGGAAACACCATATATTTT

D: NA
J: TRBJ2-2
size: many
V: TRBV20-1
CDR3: CSARDDGGGELFF
DNA: TGCAGTGCTAGAGACGACGGTGGAGGGGAGCTGTTTTTT

D: NA
J: TRBJ2-7
size: many
V: TRBV7-8
CDR3: CASSSPRGSSYEQYF
DNA: TGTGCCAGCAGCTCCCCCCGAGGGAGCTCCTACGAGCAGTACTTC

D: NA
J: TRBJ2-2
size: many
V: TRBV12-3/TRBV12-4
CDR3: CASSLVGMGSNTGELFF
DNA: TGTGCCAGCAGTTTAGTGGGCATGGGGTCGAACACCGGGGAGCTGTTTTTT

D: TRBD2
J: TRBJ2-1
size: many
V: TRBV9
CDR3: CASSAASGSGYEQFF
DNA: TGTGCCAGCAGCGCCGCTAGCGGGAGTGGCTATGAGCAGTTCTTC

D: NA
J: TRBJ1-1
size: many
V: TRBV29-1
CDR3: CSVPPVDGAYTEAFF
DNA: TGCAGCGTTCCTCCTGTGGATGGGGCGTACACTGAAGCTTTCTTT

D: TRBD2
J: TRBJ2-1
size: many
V: TRBV28
CDR3: CASSLPSTGTSGYNEQFF
DNA: TGTGCCAGCAGTTTACCCTCCACCGGGACTAGCGGTTACAATGAGCAGTTCTTC

D: NA
J: TRBJ2-7
size: NA
V: TRBV20-1
CDR3: CSASQAGEQYF
DNA: TGCAGTGCTAGCCAGGCAGGCGAGCAGTACTTC